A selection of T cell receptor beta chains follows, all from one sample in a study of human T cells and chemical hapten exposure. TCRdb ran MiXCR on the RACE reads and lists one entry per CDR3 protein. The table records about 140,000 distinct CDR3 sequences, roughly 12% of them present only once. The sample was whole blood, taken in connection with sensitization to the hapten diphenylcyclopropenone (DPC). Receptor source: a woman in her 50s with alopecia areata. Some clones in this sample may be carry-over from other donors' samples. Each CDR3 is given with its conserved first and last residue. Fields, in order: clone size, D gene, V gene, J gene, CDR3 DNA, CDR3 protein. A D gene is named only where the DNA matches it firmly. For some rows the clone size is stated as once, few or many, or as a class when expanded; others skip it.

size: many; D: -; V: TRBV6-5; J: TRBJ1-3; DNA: TGTGCCAGCTGCCGTGGGGACTCTGGAAACACCATATATTTT; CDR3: CASCRGDSGNTIYF
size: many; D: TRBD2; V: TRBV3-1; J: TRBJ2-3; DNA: TGTGCCAGCAGCCAAGACCGACTAGCGGGGGGAGATACGCAGTATTTT; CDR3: CASSQDRLAGGDTQYF
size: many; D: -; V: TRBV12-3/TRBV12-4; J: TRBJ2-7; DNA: TGTGCCAGCAGTCCCGGGACTTTCTCCTACGAGCAGTACTTC; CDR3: CASSPGTFSYEQYF
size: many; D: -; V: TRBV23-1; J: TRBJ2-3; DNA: TGCGCCAGCAGTCAAATAACTAAAAACGATACGCAGTATTTT; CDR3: CASSQITKNDTQYF
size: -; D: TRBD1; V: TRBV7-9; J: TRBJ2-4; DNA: TGTGCCAGCAGCTTCACCGGGACAGCCAGAGACATTCAGTACTTC; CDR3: CASSFTGTARDIQYF
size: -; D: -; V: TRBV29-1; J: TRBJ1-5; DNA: TGCAGCGTGTCCTCGGGGCTTGATCAGCCCCAGCATTTT; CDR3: CSVSSGLDQPQHF
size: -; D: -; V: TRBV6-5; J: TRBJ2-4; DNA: TGTGCCAGCAGGCTCGGGGGCTCCAAAAACATTCAGTACTTC; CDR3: CASRLGGSKNIQYF
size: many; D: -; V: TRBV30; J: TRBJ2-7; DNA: TGTGCCTGGAGTGTACTCGGCAGTAGCTACGAGCAGTACTTC; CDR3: CAWSVLGSSYEQYF
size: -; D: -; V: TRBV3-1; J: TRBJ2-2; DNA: TGTGCCAGCAGCCAACGAGGGCTGAACACCGGGGAGCTGTTTTTT; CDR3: CASSQRGLNTGELFF
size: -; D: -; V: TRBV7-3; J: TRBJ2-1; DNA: TGTGCCAGCAGCGCGGGACTTAGTACCTACAATGAGCAGTTCTTC; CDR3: CASSAGLSTYNEQFF
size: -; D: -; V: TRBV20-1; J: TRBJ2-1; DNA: TGCAGTGCTAGAGGACACCGTAGCTCCTACAATGAGCAGTTCTTC; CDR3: CSARGHRSSYNEQFF
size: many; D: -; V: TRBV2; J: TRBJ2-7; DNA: TGTGCCAGCAGTGTTGGACAGTCTACGTTC; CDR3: CASSVGQSTF
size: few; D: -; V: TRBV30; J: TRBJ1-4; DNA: TGTGCCTGGAGCCCCGGGCGATGGGGGAACAATAATGAAAAACTGTTTTTT; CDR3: CAWSPGRWGNNNEKLFF
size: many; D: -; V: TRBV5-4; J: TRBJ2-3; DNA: TGTGCCAGCAGCTTTACTAGCTCACCAGATACGCAGTATTTT; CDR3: CASSFTSSPDTQYF
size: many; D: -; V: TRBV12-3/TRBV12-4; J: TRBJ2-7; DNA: TGTGCCAGCAGTTTAGGTCAGACCTACGAGCAGTACTTC; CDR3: CASSLGQTYEQYF
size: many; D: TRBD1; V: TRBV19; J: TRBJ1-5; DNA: TGTGCCAGTAGTATCTTCGGGGACAGGGGGCAAAATCAGCCCCAGCATTTT; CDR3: CASSIFGDRGQNQPQHF
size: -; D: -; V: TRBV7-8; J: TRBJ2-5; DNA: TGTGCCAGCAGCTTACCAGGACAGCAAGAGACCCAGTACTTC; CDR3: CASSLPGQQETQYF
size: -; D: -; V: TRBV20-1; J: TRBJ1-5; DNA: TGCAGTGCTAGAGGGCCTGAAAATCAGCCCCAGCATTTT; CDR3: CSARGPENQPQHF
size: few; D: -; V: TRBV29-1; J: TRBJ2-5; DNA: TGCAGCGTTGAAAAGATAGAGACCCAGTACTTC; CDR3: CSVEKIETQYF
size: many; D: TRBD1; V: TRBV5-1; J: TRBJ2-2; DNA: TGCGCCAGCTACGGACAGGGTTACACCGGGGAGCTGTTTTTT; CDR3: CASYGQGYTGELFF
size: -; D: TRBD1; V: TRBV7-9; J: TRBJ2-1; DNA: TGTGCCAGCAGCTCAGGGACAGGGGGGTCCTACAATGAGCAGTTCTTC; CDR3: CASSSGTGGSYNEQFF
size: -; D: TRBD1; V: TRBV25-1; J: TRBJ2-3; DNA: TGTGCCAGCAGTGATCCGACAGGGGTCAGCACAGATACGCAGTATTTT; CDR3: CASSDPTGVSTDTQYF
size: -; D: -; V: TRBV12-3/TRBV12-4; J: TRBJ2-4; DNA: TGTGCCAGCAGCTTCAGGGGCCAGGCCAAAAACATTCAGTACTTC; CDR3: CASSFRGQAKNIQYF
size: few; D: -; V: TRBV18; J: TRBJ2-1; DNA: TGTGCCAGCTCACCACGGGAGGTCATGGGAGAGCAGTTCTTC; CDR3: CASSPREVMGEQFF
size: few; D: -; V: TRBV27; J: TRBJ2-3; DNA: TGTGCCAGCAGAAAGGGGACGGCAGATACGCAGTATTTT; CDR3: CASRKGTADTQYF
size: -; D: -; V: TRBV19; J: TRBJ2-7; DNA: TGTGCCAGTATAGGGCCAGGGGGGACCTACGAGCAGTACTTC; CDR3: CASIGPGGTYEQYF
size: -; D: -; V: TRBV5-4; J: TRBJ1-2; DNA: TGTGCCAGCAGCTTACCGACAGTAGGCTACACCTTC; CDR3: CASSLPTVGYTF
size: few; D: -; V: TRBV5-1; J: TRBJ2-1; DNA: TGCGCCAGCAGCCCGAGCGGCGTCCAAAGCTCCTACAATGAGCAGTTCTTC; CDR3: CASSPSGVQSSYNEQFF
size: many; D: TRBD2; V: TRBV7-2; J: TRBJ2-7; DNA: TGTGCCAGCAGCCCGAATGGGCTAGCGGCCTACGAGCAGTACTTC; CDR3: CASSPNGLAAYEQYF
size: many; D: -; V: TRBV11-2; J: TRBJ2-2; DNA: TGTGCCAGCAGCACTCGACAGTTGAACACCGGGGAGCTGTTTTTT; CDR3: CASSTRQLNTGELFF
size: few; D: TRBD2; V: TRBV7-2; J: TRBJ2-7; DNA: TGTGCCAGCAGCCCTAGAGTCGGCGGGAGCTCCTACGAGCAGTACTTC; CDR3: CASSPRVGGSSYEQYF
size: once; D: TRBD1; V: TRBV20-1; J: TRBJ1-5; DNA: TGCAGTGCTAGAGATCAGCAGGGGGTGAATCAGCCCCAGCATTTT; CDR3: CSARDQQGVNQPQHF
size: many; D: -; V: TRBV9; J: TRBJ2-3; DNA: TGTGCCAGCAGCCCCCGCCAGGGGAGCACAGATACGCAGTATTTT; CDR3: CASSPRQGSTDTQYF
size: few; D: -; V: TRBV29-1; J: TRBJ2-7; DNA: TGCAGCGTCAGTGACAGAGAAGGAAACGAGCAGTACTTC; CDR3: CSVSDREGNEQYF
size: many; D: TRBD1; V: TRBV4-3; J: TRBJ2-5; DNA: TGTGCCAGCAGCCAAGACAGGGGGGAGACCCAGTACTTC; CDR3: CASSQDRGETQYF
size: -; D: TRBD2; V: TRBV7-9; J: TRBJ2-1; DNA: TGTGCCAGCAGCTTAGTTCCGGGAGGGCCTCGTGAGCAGTTCTTC; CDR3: CASSLVPGGPREQFF
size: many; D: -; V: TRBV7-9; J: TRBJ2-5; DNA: TGTGCCAGCAGCCTGACATACCAAGAGACCCAGTACTTC; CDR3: CASSLTYQETQYF
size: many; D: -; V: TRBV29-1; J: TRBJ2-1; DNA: TGCAGCGTTGAAACCGGGTACAATGAGCAGTTCTTC; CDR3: CSVETGYNEQFF
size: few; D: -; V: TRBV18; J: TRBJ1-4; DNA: TGTGCCAGCTCACCACCGACGGACAGATCAAGGATTTTT; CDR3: CASSPPTDRSRIF
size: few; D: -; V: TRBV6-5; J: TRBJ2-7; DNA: TGTGCCAGCAGTTACTCGAGGGGGGGTGACGAGCAGTACTTC; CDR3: CASSYSRGGDEQYF
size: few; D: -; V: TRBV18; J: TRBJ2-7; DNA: TGTGCCAGCTCACCAGCCAGGGTGCCCTACGAGCAGTACTTC; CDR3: CASSPARVPYEQYF
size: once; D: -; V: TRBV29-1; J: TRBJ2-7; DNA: TGCAGCGTTGTACAGGGCGGTCACGAGCAGTACTTC; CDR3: CSVVQGGHEQYF
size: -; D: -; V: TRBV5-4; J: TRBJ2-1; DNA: TGTGCCAGCAGCTGGGGGGCCGACTACAATGAGCAGTTCTTC; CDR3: CASSWGADYNEQFF
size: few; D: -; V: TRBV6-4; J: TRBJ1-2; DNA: TGTGCCTCAGCTCCGGCGGAATCCCCTTATGGGGGCTACACCTTC; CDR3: CASAPAESPYGGYTF
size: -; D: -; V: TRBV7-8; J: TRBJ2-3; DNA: TGTGCCAGCAGCTTAGAGACACATTATAAGGAAGATACGCAGTATTTT; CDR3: CASSLETHYKEDTQYF